The 7 T cell receptor beta chains given below trace back to one sample, sequenced in a study of blood T cells in healthy people across ages. Next came a second PCR, run for about 7 to 12 cycles, which used a sample-barcoded 5' primer along with a J-beta primer mix. TCRdb re-called the 5' RACE reads with MiXCR, one entry per CDR3 protein. Here the sample spans around 900,000 distinct CDR3 sequences, about 28% being singletons. The sequencing input was blood. All receptors come from a woman of 80 years or more in good health.

The V gene is TRBV7-9, the J gene TRBJ2-3; either TRBD1 or TRBD2 may supply D (5 bases each). Trimming cost V 1 base and J 6 bases, with 8 bases left between them. This CDR3 contains 13 residues. Per germline, CDR1 SEHNR and CDR2 FQNEAQ (reference sequence). The CDR3 coding sequence is TGTGCCAGCAGCTTAGGGGACCCCGATACGCAGTATTTT. It encodes CASSLGDPDTQYF.

Concerning this clonotype itself: Without the conserved terminal phenylalanine or tryptophan, this CDR3 likely stems from a read error. The genes are TRBV2 and TRBJ2-3; D might be TRBD1 (6 bases). The V and J ends lost 7 bases and 3 bases respectively, with 11 bases between them. The CDR3 totals 13 residues. Per germline, CDR1 SNHLY and CDR2 FYNNEI. CDR3 DNA sequence: TGTGCCAGCAATGGGGGCGGTACAGATACGCAGTATTGT. It codes for CASNGGGTDTQYC.

This clonotype has ten or more counts. The CDR3 DNA follows: TGTGCCAGCAGTTACGGACTAGCGGGGGGAGACAATGAGCAGTTCTTC. This sequence encodes CASSYGLAGGDNEQFF. The J gene is TRBJ2-1, the V gene TRBV6-5; 14 bases are shared with TRBD2. There are 16 residues in the CDR3. The germline gives CDR1 MNHEY, CDR2 SVGAGI. With V trimmed by 2 bases and J by 5 bases, 2 bases remained unmatched.

This clonotype was seen at least ten times. The J gene is TRBJ2-5, the V gene TRBV25-1, with 10 bases lining up with TRBD1. This CDR3 spans 18 amino acids. CDR1 and CDR2 (germline): MGHDK, SYGVNS. Germline trimming cut 4 bases from V and 2 bases from J; bases unmatched to any gene: 13. Here the CDR3 reads CASSGRQGAKEVQETQYF. The CDR3, as DNA: TGTGCCAGCAGTGGGAGACAGGGGGCGAAGGAGGTACAAGAGACCCAGTACTTC.

In regard to this clonotype: One end of the junction is discordant with germline, which a read error may explain. This rearrangement joins TRBV18 to TRBJ2-3; weak D call: TRBD2 (6 bases). The CDR3 is made up of 20 amino acids. The germline gives CDR1 KGHSH, CDR2 LQKENI. CDR3 nucleotide sequence: TGTGGCAGCTCCTCAGTTAGCAAAGGGTCGAGCGGGCGGTCATCAGATACGCAGTATTTT. It specifies CGSSSVSKGSSGRSSDTQYF.

This clonotype was observed a handful of times. The chain employs TRBV27 and TRBJ2-1; D is perhaps TRBD1 (6 bases). Trimming removed 7 bases at V and 12 bases at J, with 31 bases between. The CDR3 is made up of 17 amino acids. Germline V lookup: CDR1 MNHEY, CDR2 SMNVEV (reference sequence). The CDR3 nucleotides read TGTGCCAGCAAGTCCACCGACAGGTTAATTCGGGATGAGGGGCAGTTCTTC. Translation: CASKSTDRLIRDEGQFF.

This clonotype was seen many times. The chain joins TRBV5-1 to TRBJ1-1; TRBD1 aligns across 9 bases. Trimming took 2 bases from V and 5 from J; bases not matched to a gene: 7. The CDR3 length is 15 residues. Per germline, CDR1 SGHRS and CDR2 YFSETQ. DNA for the CDR3: TGCGCCAGCAGCTTTTTAGCGGGACAGGGAACTGAAGCTTTCTTT. As protein: CASSFLAGQGTEAFF.